The rows below give T cell receptor beta chains drawn from one sample of a study of shared clonotypes between healthy human individuals. This table comes from immunoSEQ multiplex PCR, and its TCRdb copy is limited to in-frame clones, with some not included. The data hold about 1 million clones, with roughly 75% observed a single time. What was sequenced was memory CD4+ T cells sorted from blood. These receptor sequences come from a young man in good health. Each CDR3 is given with its conserved first and last residue.

V	J	CDR3
TRBV10-1	TRBJ2-5	CATQGPETQYF
TRBV29-1	TRBJ2-3	CSAANPGTSGTDTQYF
TRBV5-1	TRBJ1-4	CASSMGGANEKLFF
TRBV5-5	TRBJ2-7	CASSLEGTYEQYF
TRBV11-2	TRBJ2-2	CASSLMRETGELFF
TRBV11-1	TRBJ1-1	CASSLAGLNTEAFF
TRBV28	TRBJ1-6	CASTPQGSYNSPLHF
TRBV5-8	TRBJ2-3	CASSQQLSDTQYF
TRBV7-9	TRBJ1-5	CASSPTGYQPQHF
TRBV4-2	TRBJ1-1	CASSQDEAFF
TRBV9	TRBJ1-3	CASSVTGNTIYF
TRBV19	TRBJ2-7	CASTTRGKGLANSYEQYF
TRBV19	TRBJ2-7	CASRPGGGDRDEQYF
TRBV9	TRBJ2-1	CASSGTYNEQFF
TRBV6-6	TRBJ2-7	CASGLYEQYF
TRBV9	TRBJ2-1	CASSLHDRVRSEQFF
TRBV28	TRBJ2-5	CASEGSPFQETQYF
TRBV18	TRBJ1-6	CASSPQEAANSPLHF
TRBV13	TRBJ1-1	CASSLGGTNTEAFF
TRBV14	TRBJ2-3	CASSQDLEFTQYF
TRBV6-1	TRBJ1-2	CASSVSGQGRSGYTF
TRBV19	TRBJ1-5	CASSIAGGSNQPQHF
TRBV5-8	TRBJ1-5	CASRDGRLNQPQHF
TRBV30	TRBJ1-4	CAWNLQENEKLFF
TRBV30	TRBJ2-2	CAWSVGTSGGTGELFF
TRBV5-4	TRBJ1-2	CASSQTGGHYGYTF
TRBV6-5	TRBJ1-1	CASSYRGLNTEAFF
TRBV10-3	TRBJ1-1	CAISVGGPNTEAFF
TRBV10-1	TRBJ2-3	CASSVSFSTDTQYF
TRBV19	TRBJ1-5	CASRGYSNQPQHF
TRBV10-2	TRBJ2-7	CASSGPRTNYEQYF
TRBV7-2	TRBJ2-7	CASSLDSPEQYF